This TCR beta chain derives from a study of cytomegalovirus exposure and HLA in healthy donors. Whole-study findings and limits: Sequencing depth roughly uniform across donors was assumed in presence/absence analyses. For most TCR beta V segments, an earlier analysis put the productive rate at about 87% or about 30% of the time.

PCR employed 60 Vbeta and 13 Jbeta primers. In the original analysis: Later, an analysis found about 83 million unique TCR beta chains, and 9.5 million to 12 million of these were shared. Generated by immunoSEQ multiplex PCR, the TCRdb table keeps only in-frame clones and is missing some. V and J calls and clone size are given by that table; D and trimming were obtained from the DNA. The sample carries over 110,000 clones, around 78% recorded once. The CDR3 runs to 17 residues. V shed 0 bases and J 0 bases; nucleotides not matched to a gene: 3. Looked up from germline, CDR1 is SGHRS and CDR2 is YFSETQ. In its sample, this clone was seen a few times. Its antigen is undetermined.

This TCR came from a middle-aged woman in good health and CMV-seropositive. The J gene is TRBJ2-2, the V gene TRBV5-1; 9 positions match TRBD1. Material: PBMCs. This CDR3 reads CASSLEGTGPNTGELFF. The CDR3 nucleotides are TGCGCCAGCAGCTTGGAGGGGACAGGGCCGAACACCGGGGAGCTGTTTTTT.